Listed below are T cell receptor beta chains from one sample, sequenced in a study of blood T cell repertoires in COVID-19. TCRdb's table, derived via immunoSEQ multiplex PCR, lists solely in-frame clones and lacks some. The sample yields about 52,000 clones, 65% to 85% seen once. The source material was peripheral blood. These receptors all come from a woman aged 80 or older with COVID-19, enrolled during active disease. Both conserved end residues are part of each CDR3. A D gene is named only where the DNA matches it firmly. Clone sizes are given selectively: once, few, many, or a class where the clone is expanded.

V gene,clone size,J gene,D gene,CDR3 DNA,CDR3 protein
TRBV11-3,NA,TRBJ2-7,TRBD1,TGTGCCAGCAGCTTCCAGGGGGCCTACGAGCAGTACTTC,CASSFQGAYEQYF
TRBV9,NA,TRBJ2-3,NA,TGTGCCAGCAGCGTGATTCCTAACACAGATACGCAGTATTTT,CASSVIPNTDTQYF
TRBV18,NA,TRBJ2-3,TRBD1,TGTGCCAGCTCACGAAACAGGGGTTCCGATACGCAGTATTTT,CASSRNRGSDTQYF
TRBV9,NA,TRBJ2-3,TRBD2,TGTGCCAGCAGCAGACTAGCGGGGAACACAGATACGCAGTATTTT,CASSRLAGNTDTQYF
TRBV15,NA,TRBJ2-1,NA,TGTGCCACCAGTAGACAGCGGACCTCCTACAATGAGCAGTTCTTC,CATSRQRTSYNEQFF
TRBV2,NA,TRBJ1-5,TRBD1,TGTGCCAGCAGTGCTATTCGGGACAGGGCTACTAATCAGCCCCAGCATTTT,CASSAIRDRATNQPQHF
TRBV3-1/TRBV3-2,NA,TRBJ1-2,TRBD1,TGTGCCAGCAGCCAAGGGGACAGGGGGCTCGGTGGCTACACCTTC,CASSQGDRGLGGYTF
TRBV6-5,NA,TRBJ1-4,NA,TGTGCCAGCACCGGCGGGGCGTCCGGAGAAAAACTGTTTTTT,CASTGGASGEKLFF
TRBV19,medium-sized,TRBJ2-7,TRBD2,TGTGCCAGTAGTATCCAGCGGGAGGGTAGGTACGAGCAGTACTTC,CASSIQREGRYEQYF
TRBV27,many,TRBJ1-6,NA,TGTGCCAGCAGCCGGGACAACGGTAATTCACCCCTCCACTTT,CASSRDNGNSPLHF
TRBV29-1,NA,TRBJ1-2,NA,TGCACCGTCCAGGGTCAGGACTATGGCTACACCTTC,CTVQGQDYGYTF
TRBV6-5,NA,TRBJ2-6,NA,TGTGCCAGCAGCAGCGTTCGCTCTGGGGCCAACGTCCTGACTTTC,CASSSVRSGANVLTF
TRBV2,NA,TRBJ1-1,NA,TGTGCCAGCAACAGGCAAGCGAACACTGAAGCTTTCTTT,CASNRQANTEAFF
TRBV6-5,NA,TRBJ2-7,NA,TGTGCCAGCAGTTACCCTGAGCAGTACTTC,CASSYPEQYF
TRBV11-1,NA,TRBJ2-7,TRBD1,TGTGCCAGCAGCTTATCTCCTGGGACAGCATCCTACGAGCAGTACTTC,CASSLSPGTASYEQYF
TRBV11-2,once,TRBJ2-6,NA,TGTGCCAGCAGCCCACCGAGCGCCTACTCTGGGGCCAACGTCCTGACTTTC,CASSPPSAYSGANVLTF
TRBV11-2,NA,TRBJ1-2,NA,TGTGCCAGCAGCACGACCGGAGCGCGCGGCTACACCTTC,CASSTTGARGYTF
TRBV4-1,once,TRBJ2-3,TRBD2,TGCGCCAGCAGCCAAGATCGGGAGGACACAGATACGCAGTATTTT,CASSQDREDTDTQYF
TRBV7-9,NA,TRBJ2-2,NA,TGTGCCAGCAGCTTAGATATGAGGGTCGGGGAGCTGTTTTTT,CASSLDMRVGELFF
TRBV2,NA,TRBJ2-7,TRBD1,TGTGCCAGCAGTGAAAGGACAGGACCCTACGAGCAGTACTTC,CASSERTGPYEQYF
TRBV7-8,NA,TRBJ2-3,TRBD2,TGTGCCAGCAGCCCTTGGGGTAGCGGGAAAGATACGCAGTATTTT,CASSPWGSGKDTQYF
TRBV24-1,NA,TRBJ1-5,NA,TGTGCCACCAGTGAATGGGCTTCCCAGCGGAATCAGCCCCAGCATTTT,CATSEWASQRNQPQHF
TRBV14,NA,TRBJ2-6,NA,TGTGCCAGCAGCCACGGATTCACAGCCCTCTCTGGGGCCAACGTCCTGACTTTC,CASSHGFTALSGANVLTF
TRBV4-1,NA,TRBJ2-7,TRBD2,TGCGCCAGCAGCCAAGGCCGCGGGAGGAACTACGAGCAGTACTTC,CASSQGRGRNYEQYF
TRBV5-1,NA,TRBJ1-1,NA,TGCGCCAGCAGCTTGGCCTTGAACACTGAAGCTTTCTTT,CASSLALNTEAFF
TRBV6-2/TRBV6-3,NA,TRBJ2-2,TRBD2,TGTGCCAGCAGTTTACTAGCGGGAACGGGCGGGGAGCTGTTTTTT,CASSLLAGTGGELFF
TRBV7-3,NA,TRBJ2-5,TRBD2,TGTGCCAGCAGCCCCTTTAGCGGGAGAGGAGAGACCCAGTACTTC,CASSPFSGRGETQYF
TRBV27,NA,TRBJ2-7,TRBD1,TGTGCCAGCAGTTTCCTCCGGGACAGGGATCACGAGCAGTACTTC,CASSFLRDRDHEQYF
TRBV3-1/TRBV3-2,NA,TRBJ2-1,TRBD2,TGTGCCAGCAGCCAAACACTAGCGGGAGTGTCCTACAATGAGCAGTTCTTC,CASSQTLAGVSYNEQFF